This is a list of T cell receptor beta chains from one sample in a study of shared clonotypes between healthy human individuals. Data came from immunoSEQ multiplex PCR; TCRdb stores just in-frame clones and leaves some out. The table shows approximately 470,000 clones, with more than 75% occurring only once. Sequences were obtained from PBMCs. These receptors were obtained from a woman aged 40-49 years in good health. Some clones in this sample may be carry-over from other donors' samples. CDR3s include the opening cysteine and the closing phenylalanine or tryptophan. A D gene is named only where the DNA matches it firmly. Only some rows state a clone size, as once, few, many or a class for expanded clones.

V,J,D,size,length,CDR3,DNA
TRBV19,TRBJ1-1,NA,NA,16,CASSIELSTGSTEAFF,TGTGCCAGTAGTATAGAATTATCTACAGGGAGCACTGAAGCTTTCTTT
TRBV15,TRBJ1-5,TRBD1,NA,16,CATRRGGTGGFQPQHF,TGTGCCACCAGGAGAGGGGGGACAGGGGGCTTTCAGCCCCAGCATTTT
TRBV27,TRBJ2-2,TRBD2,NA,19,CASSLSYTMTSGYTGELFF,TGTGCCAGCAGTTTATCCTATACCATGACTAGCGGGTACACCGGGGAGCTGTTTTTT
TRBV5-1,TRBJ2-3,TRBD1,many,14,CASSLGQGADTQYF,TGCGCCAGCAGCTTGGGACAGGGAGCGGATACGCAGTATTTT
TRBV9,TRBJ2-1,TRBD2,NA,15,CASSVVSGRDNEQFF,TGTGCCAGCAGCGTAGTTAGCGGGAGGGACAATGAGCAGTTCTTC
TRBV29-1,TRBJ2-1,NA,NA,14,CSVASGAVLNEQFF,TGCAGCGTTGCCTCGGGGGCGGTATTGAATGAGCAGTTCTTC
TRBV28,TRBJ2-7,NA,NA,14,CASSLSGGVYEQYF,TGTGCCAGCAGTTTAAGTGGGGGCGTTTACGAGCAGTACTTC
TRBV10-3,TRBJ2-7,NA,once,12,CAISEIGYEQYF,TGTGCCATCAGTGAGATCGGCTACGAGCAGTACTTC
TRBV4-1,TRBJ1-5,NA,NA,14,CASSQVVYLQPQHF,TGCGCCAGCAGCCAAGTTGTCTACTTGCAGCCCCAGCATTTT
TRBV7-8,TRBJ1-5,NA,NA,17,CASSLAPRPDSYQPQHF,TGTGCCAGCAGCTTAGCCCCCCGACCTGATAGCTATCAGCCCCAGCATTTT
TRBV7-9,TRBJ1-2,NA,NA,14,CASSLVLGNYGYTF,TGTGCCAGCAGCTTAGTCCTCGGTAACTATGGCTACACCTTC
TRBV2,TRBJ2-3,NA,NA,15,CASNDGRSETDTQYF,TGTGCCAGCAACGATGGGAGGAGTGAAACAGATACGCAGTATTTT
TRBV6-5,TRBJ1-1,NA,NA,14,CASSRSAEGTEAFF,TGTGCCAGCAGTCGATCAGCGGAGGGCACTGAAGCTTTCTTT
TRBV6-4,TRBJ2-3,NA,NA,14,CASSESAGPDTQYF,TGTGCCAGCAGTGAGAGTGCAGGGCCAGATACGCAGTATTTT
TRBV18,TRBJ2-7,TRBD2,NA,16,CASSPGNSAGVYEQYF,TGTGCCAGCTCACCGGGGAACTCGGCGGGAGTATACGAGCAGTACTTC
TRBV7-2,TRBJ1-2,TRBD1,NA,16,CASSSSPGQPHYGYTF,TGTGCCAGCAGCTCCTCCCCGGGACAGCCCCACTATGGCTACACCTTC